Following are 12 T cell receptor beta chains from one sample sequenced in a study of metastatic and nonmetastatic thyroid tumors. MiXCR was used by TCRdb to re-call the PCR reads. This table holds around 16,000 clones, about 35% found once. Patients underwent thyroid surgery, and none had received any treatment before it. The specimen sequenced was tumor tissue. These receptor sequences come from a male donor with papillary thyroid cancer or a benign thyroid nodule (not recorded which). Some clones in this sample may be carry-over from other donors' samples.

The V and J genes are TRBV20-1 and TRBJ2-3; unclear D gene. V lost 4 bases to trimming and J lost 3 bases, with 17 bases between them. CDR3 length: 15 residues. Looked up from germline, CDR1 is DFQATT and CDR2 is SNEGSKA (reference sequence). The CDR3 coding sequence is TGCAGTGCTATTGTATATGTGGGAAGGACAGATACGCAGTATTTT. This gives the protein CSAIVYVGRTDTQYF.

This clone was counted ten times or more. The chain employs TRBV5-1 and TRBJ2-4, with D maybe TRBD1 (5 bases). The CDR3 loop spans 13 amino acids. Trimming took 5 bases from V and 9 from J, leaving 15 bases between them. In germline, CDR1 is SGHRS, CDR2 YFSETQ. The CDR3 nucleotides read TGCGCCAGCAGAGGGGATATGACGGGCATTCAGTACTTC. Translated: CASRGDMTGIQYF.

The V and J genes are TRBV4-1 and TRBJ2-7, with 7 bases that match TRBD2. V trimming: 0 bases; J trimming: 5 bases; junction bases outside the gene matches: 4. Germline V gene lookup returns CDR1 MGHRA and CDR2 YSYEKL. The CDR3 spans 14 residues. CDR3 amino acids: CASSQDRGTNEQYF. For the CDR3, the DNA is TGCGCCAGCAGCCAAGATCGGGGGACTAACGAGCAGTACTTC.

The chain links TRBV5-5 to TRBJ2-3; D possibly corresponds to TRBD1 (6 bases). The germline V gene has CDR1 SGHKS and CDR2 YYEKEE (reference sequence). This CDR3 spans 15 amino acids. The V gene lost 4 bases and the J gene lost 0 bases, with 12 bases spanning the gap. This CDR3 is CASSGRTVSTDTQYF. The DNA for the CDR3 is TGTGCCAGCAGCGGACGGACAGTCAGCACAGATACGCAGTATTTT.

In its sample, this clone was seen many times. The chain links TRBV12-3 or TRBV12-4 to TRBJ2-3; D ambiguous. V lost 0 bases and J 2 bases, leaving 0 bases between the germline ends. The CDR3 consists of 12 residues. The chain's CDR3 is CASSLATDTQYF. The DNA of the CDR3 is TGTGCCAGCAGTTTAGCCACAGATACGCAGTATTTT.

This clone was detected ten times or more. The rearrangement uses TRBV2 and TRBJ1-3, with TRBD1 matching 8 bases. The CDR3 runs to 16 residues. CDR1 and CDR2 from the germline V gene are SNHLY and FYNNEI. J gave up 3 bases and V 6 bases, and 10 bases lay outside the gene matches. Written as DNA, the CDR3 is TGTGCCAGCAGCGCCGCGGACAGGGCGATTGGAAACACCATATATTTT. Encoded protein: CASSAADRAIGNTIYF.

This clone was detected ten times or more. CDR3 sequence (DNA): TGTGCCAGCAGCTCCGGGACAGCGAACACTGAAGCTTTCTTT. It is translated as CASSSGTANTEAFF. The genes are TRBV11-2 and TRBJ1-1; 7 bases fit TRBD1. Germline V gene data show CDR1 as SGHAT and CDR2 as FQNNGV. Trimming removed 4 bases from V and 1 base from J; junction bases left unmatched: 3. This CDR3 comprises 14 residues. Full variable domain (missing parts from reference TRBV11-2 and TRBJ1-1): EAGVAQSPRYKIIEKRQSVAFWCNPISGHATLYWYQQILGQGPKLLIQFQNNGVVDDSQLPKDRFSAERLKGVDSTLKIQPAKLEDSAVYLCASSSGTANTEAFFGQGTRLTVV.

Relative to its sample, this clone is medium-sized (0.01 to 0.1%). The J gene is TRBJ1-1, the V gene TRBV20-1, with a possible D match to TRBD1 (5 bases). CDR1 and CDR2 (germline): DFQATT, SNEGSKA (reference sequence). The CDR3 covers 15 residues. Between the trimmed V and J ends, which lost 0 bases and 4 bases, there was a span of 15 bases. CDR3 residues: CSARDFGGLGTEAFF. CDR3 bases: TGCAGTGCTAGAGATTTTGGGGGGTTAGGCACTGAAGCTTTCTTT.

The V and J genes are TRBV5-4 and TRBJ2-7, with D perhaps matching TRBD2 (6 bases). This CDR3 spans 13 amino acids. Between the trimmed V and J ends, which lost 4 bases and 5 bases, there was a span of 13 bases. The germline V gene has CDR1 SGHNT and CDR2 YYREEE (reference sequence). The CDR3 coding sequence is TGTGCCAGCAGCCTGCTAGGCGGGGACGAGCAGTACTTC. It is translated as CASSLLGGDEQYF.

Ten or more counts support this clone. The chain uses TRBV30 and TRBJ2-7; the D is unclear. The V gene lost 0 bases and the J gene lost 3 bases, with 6 bases spanning the gap. Germline-derived CDR1 and CDR2 are GTSNPN and SVGIG (reference sequence). The CDR3 spans 12 residues. This chain's CDR3 is CAWSVQIYEQYF. The CDR3 DNA is TGTGCCTGGAGTGTACAGATCTACGAGCAGTACTTC.

This chain links TRBV7-2 with TRBJ2-7, with 8 bases fitting TRBD2. CDR3 length equals 16 residues. Germline V gene data show CDR1 as SGHTA and CDR2 as FQGNSA. V lost 7 bases to trimming and J lost 4 bases; unmatched junction nucleotides: 15. The CDR3 sequence: CASIFAHSGMGYEQYF. CDR3 sequence (DNA): TGTGCCAGCATCTTCGCCCATAGCGGGATGGGTTACGAGCAGTACTTC.

The CDR3 loop reads CASSLTERYTGELFF. In DNA form, the CDR3 reads TGCGCCAGCAGCTTGACAGAAAGGTACACCGGGGAGCTGTTTTTT. This chain joins TRBV5-1 and TRBJ2-2; D ambiguous. The CDR3 sequence is 15 residues long. V dropped 1 base and J dropped 3 bases, with 10 bases sitting between them. In germline, CDR1 is SGHRS, CDR2 YFSETQ.